In its sample, the clone carrying this T cell receptor (beta chain) was seen a few times. Its cognate antigen is unknown. This record comes from a study of beta chain features in type 1 diabetes. Findings of the study overall: Type 1 diabetes patients had TCRB CDR3s that were shorter (moderately but significantly so) in all four CD4+ subsets.

Since all of the isolated RNA was reverse transcribed, expressed TCRB transcripts were what got sequenced. Repertoires were generated with immunoSEQ multiplex PCR, while TCRdb's copy carries only in-frame clones and drops some. The sample has a few hundred thousand clones; about 13% are singletons. The CDR3 is 13 amino acids. The V gene lost 4 bases and the J gene lost 3 bases, with 9 bases spanning the gap. Germline assignment: CDR1 SGHTA and CDR2 FQGTGA. The receptor was derived from a man aged 25-40 years with type 1 diabetes. The sample was naive CD4+ T cells from blood. The J gene is TRBJ1-2, the V gene TRBV7-3; perhaps TRBD1 as D (5 bases). Here the CDR3 reads CASSSPGDYGYTF. CDR3 DNA: TGTGCCAGCAGCTCTCCGGGGGACTATGGCTACACCTTC.